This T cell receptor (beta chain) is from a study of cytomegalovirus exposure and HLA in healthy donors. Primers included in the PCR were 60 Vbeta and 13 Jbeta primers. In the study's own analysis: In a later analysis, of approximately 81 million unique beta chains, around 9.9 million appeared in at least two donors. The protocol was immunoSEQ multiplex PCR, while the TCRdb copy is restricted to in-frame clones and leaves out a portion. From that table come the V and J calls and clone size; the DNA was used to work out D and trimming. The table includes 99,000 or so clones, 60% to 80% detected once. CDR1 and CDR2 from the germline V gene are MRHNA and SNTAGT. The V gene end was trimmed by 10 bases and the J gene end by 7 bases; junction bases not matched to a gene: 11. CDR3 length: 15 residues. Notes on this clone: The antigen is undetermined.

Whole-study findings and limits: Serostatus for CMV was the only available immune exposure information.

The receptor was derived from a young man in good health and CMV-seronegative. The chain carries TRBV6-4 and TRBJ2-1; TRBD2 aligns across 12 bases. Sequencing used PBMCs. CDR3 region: CANKPRTSGINEQFF. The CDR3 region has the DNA TGTGCCAACAAACCCAGGACTAGCGGGATAAATGAGCAGTTCTTC.